These T cell receptor beta chains were read from a single sample in a study of T cell responses to AZD1222 COVID-19 vaccine. Here immunoSEQ multiplex PCR was the method, and the copy in TCRdb shows in-frame clones only, minus some. The sample has 100,000 or so clones; around 90% are singletons. Sequencing used peripheral blood, obtained 28 days after the second AZD1222 dose. These receptors were obtained from an adult who received the AZD1222 COVID-19 vaccine. CDR3s include the opening cysteine and the closing phenylalanine or tryptophan. A D gene is named only where the DNA matches it firmly. Part of the rows lack a size; the others show once, few, many or a class for expanded clones.

V gene: TRBV24-1
D gene: -
J gene: TRBJ1-2
clone size: -
CDR3 protein: CATSGDLGGYTF
CDR3 DNA: TGTGCCACCAGTGGGGACCTGGGGGGCTACACCTTC

V gene: TRBV7-2
D gene: -
J gene: TRBJ2-1
clone size: -
CDR3 protein: CASSPYHNEQFF
CDR3 DNA: TGTGCCAGCAGTCCCTATCACAATGAGCAGTTCTTC

V gene: TRBV27
D gene: -
J gene: TRBJ2-5
clone size: -
CDR3 protein: CASSRSSGETQYF
CDR3 DNA: TGTGCCAGCAGTAGGAGTTCCGGGGAGACCCAGTACTTC

V gene: TRBV18
D gene: -
J gene: TRBJ1-1
clone size: -
CDR3 protein: CASSPLGGAENTEAFF
CDR3 DNA: TGTGCCAGCTCACCCCTTGGGGGCGCAGAGAACACTGAAGCTTTCTTT

V gene: TRBV7-2
D gene: TRBD1
J gene: TRBJ2-3
clone size: -
CDR3 protein: CASSRQGTSTDTQYF
CDR3 DNA: TGTGCCAGCAGTAGACAGGGGACTAGCACAGATACGCAGTATTTT

V gene: TRBV28
D gene: TRBD2
J gene: TRBJ2-7
clone size: -
CDR3 protein: CASSLGGSGSMPYEQYF
CDR3 DNA: TGTGCCAGCAGTTTGGGCGGAAGCGGGAGCATGCCCTACGAGCAGTACTTC

V gene: TRBV30
D gene: -
J gene: TRBJ1-4
clone size: -
CDR3 protein: CAWSAPLQRSLNEKLFF
CDR3 DNA: TGTGCCTGGAGTGCCCCCCTCCAAAGAAGTCTAAATGAAAAACTGTTTTTT

V gene: TRBV3-1/TRBV3-2
D gene: TRBD1
J gene: TRBJ1-1
clone size: -
CDR3 protein: CASSPHGRGQRNTEAFF
CDR3 DNA: TGTGCCAGCAGCCCCCACGGCAGGGGGCAAAGGAACACTGAAGCTTTCTTT

V gene: TRBV5-8
D gene: TRBD1
J gene: TRBJ2-7
clone size: -
CDR3 protein: CASSLAGTGAYEQYF
CDR3 DNA: TGTGCCAGCAGCTTGGCCGGGACAGGGGCCTACGAGCAGTACTTC

V gene: TRBV18
D gene: -
J gene: TRBJ2-5
clone size: once
CDR3 protein: CASSPPGQETQYF
CDR3 DNA: TGTGCCAGCTCACCACCAGGTCAAGAGACCCAGTACTTC

V gene: TRBV7-2
D gene: -
J gene: TRBJ2-1
clone size: -
CDR3 protein: CASSLGSPNNEQFF
CDR3 DNA: TGTGCCAGCAGCTTAGGCTCCCCTAACAATGAGCAGTTCTTC

V gene: TRBV29-1
D gene: -
J gene: TRBJ1-4
clone size: once
CDR3 protein: CSARRGTNEKLFF
CDR3 DNA: TGCAGCGCCCGAAGGGGGACTAATGAAAAACTGTTTTTT

V gene: TRBV29-1
D gene: -
J gene: TRBJ1-2
clone size: -
CDR3 protein: CSVEIRPNYGYTF
CDR3 DNA: TGCAGCGTTGAAATCAGACCTAACTATGGCTACACCTTC

V gene: TRBV7-9
D gene: -
J gene: TRBJ2-2
clone size: -
CDR3 protein: CASSLKRAQRRSNTGELFF
CDR3 DNA: TGTGCCAGCAGCTTAAAAAGAGCCCAGCGGCGATCGAACACCGGGGAGCTGTTTTTT

V gene: TRBV10-3
D gene: -
J gene: TRBJ1-1
clone size: -
CDR3 protein: CAISESGGSTEAFF
CDR3 DNA: TGTGCCATCAGTGAATCAGGAGGGTCCACTGAAGCTTTCTTT

V gene: TRBV27
D gene: TRBD1
J gene: TRBJ1-1
clone size: -
CDR3 protein: CASSRDRGQSSDTEAFF
CDR3 DNA: TGTGCCAGCAGTAGAGACAGGGGGCAATCCAGTGACACTGAAGCTTTCTTT

V gene: TRBV5-1
D gene: TRBD1
J gene: TRBJ2-7
clone size: -
CDR3 protein: CASSEPGQGFEQYF
CDR3 DNA: TGCGCCAGCAGCGAACCGGGACAGGGGTTCGAGCAGTACTTC

V gene: TRBV5-1
D gene: -
J gene: TRBJ2-6
clone size: once
CDR3 protein: CASSVTSSGANVLTF
CDR3 DNA: TGCGCCAGCAGCGTCACTTCCTCTGGGGCCAACGTCCTGACTTTC

V gene: TRBV7-2
D gene: -
J gene: TRBJ2-1
clone size: -
CDR3 protein: CASSYRTVNNEQFF
CDR3 DNA: TGTGCCAGCAGCTACCGGACCGTAAACAATGAGCAGTTCTTC

V gene: TRBV27
D gene: -
J gene: TRBJ2-7
clone size: -
CDR3 protein: CASSWGLGYEQYF
CDR3 DNA: TGTGCCAGCAGTTGGGGTTTGGGGTACGAGCAGTACTTC

V gene: TRBV28
D gene: -
J gene: TRBJ2-3
clone size: -
CDR3 protein: CASSLSRQYF
CDR3 DNA: TGTGCCAGCAGTTTGTCCCGGCAGTATTTT

V gene: TRBV5-1
D gene: TRBD2
J gene: TRBJ2-1
clone size: -
CDR3 protein: CASSGSGGSYNEQFF
CDR3 DNA: TGCGCCAGCAGCGGTAGCGGGGGTTCTTACAATGAGCAGTTCTTC

V gene: TRBV6-6
D gene: -
J gene: TRBJ2-4
clone size: -
CDR3 protein: CASTGRQRNIQYF
CDR3 DNA: TGTGCCAGCACAGGGAGACAGAGAAACATTCAGTACTTC

V gene: TRBV5-4
D gene: -
J gene: TRBJ1-1
clone size: -
CDR3 protein: CASSPRDILMDTEAFF
CDR3 DNA: TGTGCCAGCAGCCCACGCGACATATTAATGGACACTGAAGCTTTCTTT

V gene: TRBV30
D gene: -
J gene: TRBJ1-1
clone size: -
CDR3 protein: CAYGGNTEAFF
CDR3 DNA: TGTGCCTACGGGGGGAACACTGAAGCTTTCTTT

V gene: TRBV5-1
D gene: -
J gene: TRBJ2-1
clone size: -
CDR3 protein: CASSLGVSSSYNEQFF
CDR3 DNA: TGCGCCAGCAGCTTGGGGGTCTCGAGCTCCTACAATGAGCAGTTCTTC

V gene: TRBV18
D gene: TRBD1
J gene: TRBJ1-1
clone size: once
CDR3 protein: CASSPVQGAGTEAFF
CDR3 DNA: TGTGCCAGCTCACCCGTACAGGGGGCTGGAACTGAAGCTTTCTTT

V gene: TRBV11-2
D gene: -
J gene: TRBJ2-3
clone size: -
CDR3 protein: CASSLRGTTDTQYF
CDR3 DNA: TGTGCCAGCAGCTTACGCGGTACTACAGATACGCAGTATTTT

V gene: TRBV14
D gene: TRBD2
J gene: TRBJ2-1
clone size: -
CDR3 protein: CASSARNLAGGNEQFF
CDR3 DNA: TGTGCCAGCAGCGCACGCAACCTAGCGGGAGGGAATGAGCAGTTCTTC

V gene: TRBV3-1/TRBV3-2
D gene: -
J gene: TRBJ1-1
clone size: -
CDR3 protein: CASSQDLRGTEAFF
CDR3 DNA: TGTGCCAGCAGCCAAGATCTTCGGGGCACTGAAGCTTTCTTT

V gene: TRBV4-1
D gene: -
J gene: TRBJ1-1
clone size: -
CDR3 protein: CASSQGGSSNTEAFF
CDR3 DNA: TGCGCCAGCAGCCAAGGTGGGTCATCGAACACTGAAGCTTTCTTT